The rows below give T cell receptor beta chains drawn from one sample of a study of blood T cell repertoires in COVID-19. The assay was immunoSEQ multiplex PCR, and TCRdb's table has in-frame clones only and misses some. This table has 200,000 to 250,000 clones, approximately 87% appearing once. The sequenced sample consisted of peripheral blood. The receptors originated from a woman between 65 and 79 years old with active or convalescent COVID-19. Each CDR3 is given with its conserved first and last residue. Fields, in order: D gene, clone size, V gene, J gene, CDR3 DNA, CDR3 protein. The D gene is left open where the match is weak. Expanded clones are given a class, and other clones once, few, many or no size at all.

d_call: .; clone_size: .; v_call: TRBV2; j_call: TRBJ2-1; cdr3_nt: TGTGCCAGCAGTTACACCCCCTCTAGCCCGAATGAGCAGTTCTTC; cdr3_aa: CASSYTPSSPNEQFF
d_call: .; clone_size: once; v_call: TRBV7-9; j_call: TRBJ2-5; cdr3_nt: TGTGCCAGCAGCCCTTCCAGGGGTCAAGAGACCCAGTACTTC; cdr3_aa: CASSPSRGQETQYF
d_call: .; clone_size: .; v_call: TRBV2; j_call: TRBJ2-5; cdr3_nt: TGTGCCAGCAGTGACGACCGGGTACAAGAGACCCAGTACTTC; cdr3_aa: CASSDDRVQETQYF
d_call: TRBD1; clone_size: .; v_call: TRBV11-2; j_call: TRBJ2-7; cdr3_nt: TGTGCCAGCAGCCCACCAAGGGGACAGGGAATTTACGAGCAGTACTTC; cdr3_aa: CASSPPRGQGIYEQYF
d_call: .; clone_size: .; v_call: TRBV30; j_call: TRBJ1-4; cdr3_nt: TGTGCCTGGAGTTCAGGGGCAGGGGAAAAACTGTTTTTT; cdr3_aa: CAWSSGAGEKLFF
d_call: TRBD2; clone_size: .; v_call: TRBV5-1; j_call: TRBJ2-7; cdr3_nt: TGCGCCAGCAGCCCACTAGCGGGACTCTCGCCCTACGAGCAGTACTTC; cdr3_aa: CASSPLAGLSPYEQYF
d_call: .; clone_size: .; v_call: TRBV6-5; j_call: TRBJ2-7; cdr3_nt: TGTGCCAGTCGTTTCTATAGCTCCTACGAGCAGTACTTC; cdr3_aa: CASRFYSSYEQYF
d_call: TRBD1; clone_size: once; v_call: TRBV5-1; j_call: TRBJ1-2; cdr3_nt: TGCGCCAGCAGCTTAACGCCCGGGACAGGGAGTGGCTACACCTTC; cdr3_aa: CASSLTPGTGSGYTF
d_call: .; clone_size: .; v_call: TRBV5-1; j_call: TRBJ2-7; cdr3_nt: TGCGCCAGCAGCTTAACAGCCAGCGGCGAGCAGTACTTC; cdr3_aa: CASSLTASGEQYF
d_call: TRBD2; clone_size: .; v_call: TRBV9; j_call: TRBJ2-1; cdr3_nt: TGTGCCAGCAGCGGACTAGCGGGGGAGCAGTTCTTC; cdr3_aa: CASSGLAGEQFF
d_call: TRBD2; clone_size: once; v_call: TRBV9; j_call: TRBJ2-3; cdr3_nt: TGTGCCAGCAGCGTCCCAGCGGGGGGGCCGACAGATACGCAGTATTTT; cdr3_aa: CASSVPAGGPTDTQYF
d_call: .; clone_size: .; v_call: TRBV30; j_call: TRBJ1-2; cdr3_nt: TGTGCCTGGAGTCCAGTGCCGCCGGAGAGAGGCTACACCTTC; cdr3_aa: CAWSPVPPERGYTF
d_call: TRBD1; clone_size: once; v_call: TRBV5-1; j_call: TRBJ1-1; cdr3_nt: TGCGCCAGCAATCAGGGGGAGAGATCTGAAGCTTTCTTT; cdr3_aa: CASNQGERSEAFF
d_call: .; clone_size: .; v_call: TRBV6-1; j_call: TRBJ1-6; cdr3_nt: TGTGCCAGCAGTGAACGAGGCGATTCCTATAATTCACCCCTCCACTTT; cdr3_aa: CASSERGDSYNSPLHF
d_call: TRBD1; clone_size: once; v_call: TRBV10-3; j_call: TRBJ2-5; cdr3_nt: TGTGCCATCAGACCGGGACAGAAAGAGACCCAGTACTTC; cdr3_aa: CAIRPGQKETQYF
d_call: TRBD2; clone_size: .; v_call: TRBV5-1; j_call: TRBJ2-2; cdr3_nt: TGCGCCAGCAGCTTCCAGGGACTAGCGGGCACCGGGGAGCTGTTTTTT; cdr3_aa: CASSFQGLAGTGELFF
d_call: .; clone_size: .; v_call: TRBV15; j_call: TRBJ1-5; cdr3_nt: TGTGCCACCAGCAGGGACAGAGTAAGCAATCAGCCCCAGCATTTT; cdr3_aa: CATSRDRVSNQPQHF